This is a list of T cell receptor beta chains from one sample in a study. TCRdb fed the RT-PCR reads into MiXCR, producing one record per CDR3 protein. In the table there are around 700,000 distinct CDR3 sequences, approximately 15% of which are singletons. The sequencing sample was made of memory CD4+ T cells from blood. The receptors stem from a female donor in good health, serving as a healthy control. Each CDR3 is given with its conserved first and last residue. A D gene is named only where the DNA matches it firmly. Where a row states a size, it is once, few, many or the class of an expanded clone; other rows omit it.

TGTGCCAGCAGCTTAGGTTTCGCAGGCTATGGCTACACCTTC	CASSLGFAGYGYTF	TRBV7-9	TRBJ1-2	.	few
TGTGCCAGCAGCTTAGGGGGACGGCGCGTAACTAGCACAGATACGCAGTATTTT	CASSLGGRRVTSTDTQYF	TRBV7-6	TRBJ2-3	.	few
TGTGCCAGCAAAGAGAGCTCCTACAATGAGCAGTTCTTC	CASKESSYNEQFF	TRBV11-1	TRBJ2-1	.	.
TGTGCCAGCAGCGTAGACCAGGGTACGGGGCAGTTCTTC	CASSVDQGTGQFF	TRBV9	TRBJ2-1	.	.
TGCAGTGCTCGAGGGGTGGCTAATGAAAAACTGTTTTTT	CSARGVANEKLFF	TRBV20-1	TRBJ1-4	.	.
TGTGCCAGCAGCCGTCAGGGTGGCTGGGACATTCAGTACTTC	CASSRQGGWDIQYF	TRBV6-5	TRBJ2-4	.	many
TGTGCCAGCAGCGCCGGATTGCGGGATGGGAATGAGCAGTTCTTC	CASSAGLRDGNEQFF	TRBV12-3/TRBV12-4	TRBJ2-1	.	few
TGCAGTGCTGGACGAGAGGCAGGGAGGAGTTCACCCCTCCACTTT	CSAGREAGRSSPLHF	TRBV20-1	TRBJ1-6	.	.
TGCAGTGCTCCCAAGGGACTAGGGAACACCGGGGAGCTGTTTTTT	CSAPKGLGNTGELFF	TRBV20-1	TRBJ2-2	TRBD2	few
TGCGCCAGCAGCTTCGGGAACCCCGCGGGCGCAGATACGCAGTATTTT	CASSFGNPAGADTQYF	TRBV5-1	TRBJ2-3	.	.
TGTGCCAGCAGTGAACGACCGACCATGAACACTGAAGCTTTCTTT	CASSERPTMNTEAFF	TRBV6-2/TRBV6-3	TRBJ1-1	.	many
TGTGCCAGCAGTACGTACTCCTACGAGCAGTACTTC	CASSTYSYEQYF	TRBV2	TRBJ2-7	.	.
TGTGCCAGCAGCTTGGACAGGGGCGGTGCTCGATATAATTCACCCCTCCACTTT	CASSLDRGGARYNSPLHF	TRBV5-6	TRBJ1-6	TRBD1	many
TGTGCCACCAGTGATTTCGCGGGGGTCAATGAGCAGTTCTTC	CATSDFAGVNEQFF	TRBV24-1	TRBJ2-1	TRBD2	.
TGCAGTGCAGGGGGACCCCGTGGGACAGATACGCAGTATTTT	CSAGGPRGTDTQYF	TRBV20-1	TRBJ2-3	.	few
TGTGCCAGCAGCTTGGATCAGGGGACTGAGCAGTTCTTC	CASSLDQGTEQFF	TRBV5-6	TRBJ2-1	.	many
TGTGCCAGCAGCTTAGTAGGACAGGGGGCCACCTACGAGCAGTACTTC	CASSLVGQGATYEQYF	TRBV7-2	TRBJ2-7	TRBD1	.
TGCAGTGCTAGAGACCAGACTAGCGGGAACACCGGGGAGCTGTTTTTT	CSARDQTSGNTGELFF	TRBV20-1	TRBJ2-2	TRBD2	few
TGTGCCAGCAGCCAGGGATGGGACACAGATACGCAGTATTTT	CASSQGWDTDTQYF	TRBV3-1	TRBJ2-3	.	.
TGTGCCAGCAGAGAACTATCAGGGTCCGAGGGCGATGAGCAGTTCTTC	CASRELSGSEGDEQFF	TRBV27	TRBJ2-1	.	few
TGTGCCACCAGTCGCCGGGGAGGGGTCGCAGATACGCAGTATTTT	CATSRRGGVADTQYF	TRBV24-1	TRBJ2-3	TRBD2	.
TGTGCCAGCAGCCCGGGGTCGAGGGGATGGGGGATTACCTACAATGAGCAGTTCTTC	CASSPGSRGWGITYNEQFF	TRBV7-2	TRBJ2-1	.	.
TGTGCCAGCAGCCCGTTCTTTTCGGAATACGAGCAGTACTTC	CASSPFFSEYEQYF	TRBV7-6	TRBJ2-7	.	many
TGCAGTGCTAGAGATATCGCGCCAGGTGAAGCTTTCTTT	CSARDIAPGEAFF	TRBV20-1	TRBJ1-1	.	.
TGTGCCAGCAGCTCGGGGACAGCACACAATGAGCAGTTCTTC	CASSSGTAHNEQFF	TRBV7-3	TRBJ2-1	TRBD1	.
TGCGCCAGCAGCCCCCGGGGGATGGGTTCAGATACGCAGTATTTT	CASSPRGMGSDTQYF	TRBV5-1	TRBJ2-3	.	many
TGCGCCAGCAGCCCCGGGACTAGCGGGAGTATATATGAGCAGTTCTTC	CASSPGTSGSIYEQFF	TRBV5-1	TRBJ2-1	TRBD2	few
TGTGCCAGCCGCCCCGTGGGCCGAGGGCCAGATACGCAGTATTTT	CASRPVGRGPDTQYF	TRBV28	TRBJ2-3	.	.
TGTGCCAGCTCGCGGGGACAGGGGGCGACTCAGCCCCAGCATTTT	CASSRGQGATQPQHF	TRBV18	TRBJ1-5	TRBD1	.
TGCGCCAGCAGCAGCCGGGGTGAGGCCTACGAGCAGTACTTC	CASSSRGEAYEQYF	TRBV10-1	TRBJ2-7	.	once
TGTGCCAGCAGCCGGACTGAGACAGACTACAATGAGCAGTTCTTC	CASSRTETDYNEQFF	TRBV11-2	TRBJ2-1	.	.
TGCGCCAGCAGCTTGGACCCGACTTCCTACGAGCAGTACTTC	CASSLDPTSYEQYF	TRBV5-1	TRBJ2-7	.	few
TGCAGTGAACGCGGCGCCAACTCCTACAATGAGCAGTTCTTC	CSERGANSYNEQFF	TRBV20-1	TRBJ2-1	.	few
TGTGCCTGGAGAGGAGCAACTAATGAAAAACTGTTTTTT	CAWRGATNEKLFF	TRBV30	TRBJ1-4	.	few
TGTGCCAGCAGCTTGGGGTCGGGAGGGGTGGGGACCCAGTACTTC	CASSLGSGGVGTQYF	TRBV5-5	TRBJ2-5	TRBD2	.
TGTGCCAGCTCACCACCCGGCCGTCGCGTAGCACGAGAGACCCAGTACTTC	CASSPPGRRVARETQYF	TRBV18	TRBJ2-5	.	few
TGTGCCAGCAGCTTAGTTTTGAAAAGCTCCTACAATGAGCAGTTCTTC	CASSLVLKSSYNEQFF	TRBV7-8	TRBJ2-1	.	few
TGTGCCAGCTCACCGCAGGAACAAGGGAATTCACCCCTCCACTTT	CASSPQEQGNSPLHF	TRBV18	TRBJ1-6	.	.
TGCAGTGCTTCGACAGGGGGCAACTATGGCTACACCTTC	CSASTGGNYGYTF	TRBV20-1	TRBJ1-2	TRBD1	.
TGTGCCAGCAGCCGGTCGCTACAGGGTATCACTGAAGCTTTCTTT	CASSRSLQGITEAFF	TRBV7-2	TRBJ1-1	.	.
TGCGCCAGCAGCTTGGTTCCTCTGGCCGGGGGACAGGGGTCCTACAATGAGCAGTTCTTC	CASSLVPLAGGQGSYNEQFF	TRBV5-1	TRBJ2-1	TRBD1	.
TGCAGTGCTAGAGCTCAGGGGCAGAGCACTGAAGCTTTCTTT	CSARAQGQSTEAFF	TRBV20-1	TRBJ1-1	.	few
TGCAGCGTTGGCCAGGATGGCTACACCTTC	CSVGQDGYTF	TRBV29-1	TRBJ1-2	.	many
TGTGCCAGCAGTTACAGGGGGCGCAAAGGGACTGAAGCTTTCTTT	CASSYRGRKGTEAFF	TRBV6-2/TRBV6-3	TRBJ1-1	TRBD1	.
TGTGCCATCAGTGGACGGGATTTATATGGCTACACCTTC	CAISGRDLYGYTF	TRBV10-3	TRBJ1-2	.	many
TGTGCCAGCAGCTTTCAGTTAGCCCCACTGTTTTTT	CASSFQLAPLFF	TRBV7-2	TRBJ1-4	.	.
TGTGCCAGCAGTTTAAGTGGGACAGTAGGGACCCAGTACTTC	CASSLSGTVGTQYF	TRBV27	TRBJ2-5	TRBD1	many
TGTGCCATCAGTGAGTGGGACTCCTACGAGCAGTACTTC	CAISEWDSYEQYF	TRBV10-3	TRBJ2-7	.	few
TGTGCCAGCAGCTGGGTCCCGGGGGTGACAGATACGCAGTATTTT	CASSWVPGVTDTQYF	TRBV5-5	TRBJ2-3	.	.
TGTGCCAGCAGCTTAGGGAGCGGGAGGGCCCTGGGCGAGCAGTACTTC	CASSLGSGRALGEQYF	TRBV7-3	TRBJ2-7	TRBD2	.